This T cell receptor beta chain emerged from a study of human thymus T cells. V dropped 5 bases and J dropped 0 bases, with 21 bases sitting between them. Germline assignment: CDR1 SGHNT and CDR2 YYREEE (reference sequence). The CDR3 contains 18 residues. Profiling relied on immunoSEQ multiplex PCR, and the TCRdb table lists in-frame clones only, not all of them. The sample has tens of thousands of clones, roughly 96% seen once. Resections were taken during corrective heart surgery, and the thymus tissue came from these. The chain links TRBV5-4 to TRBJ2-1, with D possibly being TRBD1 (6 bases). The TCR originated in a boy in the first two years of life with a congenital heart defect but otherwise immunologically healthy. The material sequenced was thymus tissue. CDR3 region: CASRSYWGTGSSYNEQFF. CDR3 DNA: TGTGCCAGCAGATCATACTGGGGCACAGGGAGCTCCTACAATGAGCAGTTCTTC.